The present TCR beta chain was sequenced within a study of PD-L1 blockade in urothelial cancer. At the level of the study: From 2014, patients received atezolizumab, given as 1,200 mg intravenously every 3 weeks. Analysis of blood occurred 3 weeks (second dose) and 6 weeks after treatment start. Among blood samples, the median T cell count was about 130,000.

Noted time point: peripheral blood 6 weeks after treatment start. Locally advanced or metastatic urothelial carcinoma affected the patients. TCRdb's table, derived via immunoSEQ multiplex PCR, lists solely in-frame clones and lacks some. The profile shows around 110,000 clones, approximately 90% of them singletons. This clone was counted many times. Within the sample, other DNA sequences also encode this same CDR3. The sequencing used PBMCs, collected around atezolizumab (anti-PD-L1) treatment. The source is a man aged 55 to 69 with urothelial cancer.

CDR3: CASSHPTGMDTGELFF. CDR3 bases: TGTGCCAGCAGCCACCCGACAGGGATGGACACCGGGGAGCTGTTTTTT. This sequence joins TRBV4-2 and TRBJ2-2, with 7 bases aligning to TRBD1. The CDR3 spans 16 residues. Germline V gene lookup returns CDR1 LGHNA and CDR2 YNFKEQ. J lost 3 bases, V lost 3 bases, and 7 bases had no gene match.